The 21 T cell receptor beta chains given below trace back to one sample, sequenced in a study of T cell clonality in common variable immunodeficiency. Study results and limitations: In common variable immunodeficiency, TCR beta chains reportedly carried fewer deletions and N-nucleotide insertions.

These receptors lack a known antigen. Assay: immunoSEQ multiplex PCR; the TCRdb copy retains only in-frame clones and omits some. The sample shows approximately 24,000 clones, no singletons; the ten largest hold roughly 9.6%. The sequencing input was peripheral blood mononuclear cells. These receptors were collected from a human donor with common variable immunodeficiency.

This clone occurred a few times. The read falls 3 residues short of the CDR3 end, and the missing part is taken from the germline J gene. V usage is TRBV20-1 and J usage is TRBJ2-7; 9 bases line up with TRBD1. The CDR3 sequence is 15 residues long. The V and J ends lost 6 bases and 5 bases, in that order; junction bases with no gene match: 14. From germline, CDR1 is DFQATT and CDR2 SNEGSKA (reference sequence). CDR3 region: CSAINRDRVSHEQYF. CDR3 DNA, as far as it was read: TGCAGTGCGATAAACCGGGACAGGGTTTCTCACGAG.

This clone was recorded at least ten times. From the germline J gene comes the end of the CDR3, since the read stops 3 residues before it. J is TRBJ2-1 and V is TRBV29-1; TRBD1 matches 8 bases. The length of the CDR3 is 13 residues. The ends lost 6 bases at V and 6 bases at J; junction bases unmatched: 7. CDR1 is SQVTM and CDR2 is ANQGSEA in the germline V gene. This CDR3 reads CSVSGGEGNEQFF. CDR3 DNA (partial): TGCAGCGTATCAGGGGGCGAAGGCAATGAG.

This clone was counted only a few times. With the read ending 3 residues before the CDR3 end, the germline J gene is used to fill in that end. The J gene is TRBJ2-7, the V gene TRBV2, with a possible D match to TRBD2 (6 bases). Germline-derived CDR1 and CDR2 are SNHLY and FYNNEI. The CDR3 covers 12 residues. The V and J ends lost 6 bases and 0 bases respectively, with 6 bases between them. Incomplete CDR3 DNA: TGTGCCAGCAGGGGGGGCTCCTACGAG. It specifies CASRGGSYE. The whole CDR3 is CASRGGSYEQYF.

This clone was observed at least ten times. The CDR3 is cut off 3 residues early in the read; its end comes from the germline J gene. The rearrangement uses TRBV5-1 and TRBJ1-4; TRBD1 matches at 10 bases. Germline CDR1 and CDR2: SGHRS and YFSETQ. CDR3 length: 14 amino acids. V dropped 3 bases and J dropped 8; count of bases not matched to a gene: 4. The CDR3 sequence: CASSSGTGDEKLFF. The DNA read from the CDR3 is TGCGCCAGCAGCTCCGGGACAGGGGACGAAAAA.

In its sample, this clone was seen a few times. Read coverage stops 3 residues before the CDR3 terminus; the germline J gene supplies the remainder. V usage is TRBV18 and J usage is TRBJ2-1, with a weak D call TRBD2 (6 bases). The CDR3 length is 14 residues. Trimming removed 0 bases at V and 3 bases at J, with 6 bases between. From germline, CDR1 is KGHSH and CDR2 LQKENI. CDR3 sequence reads: CASSPPGLYNEQFF. The covered CDR3 bases are TGTGCCAGCTCACCACCGGGACTCTACAATGAG. Full variable domain (remainder filled in from reference TRBV18 and TRBJ2-1): NAGVMQNPRHLVRRRGQEARLRCSPMKGHSHVYWYRQLPEEGLKFMVYLQKENIIDESGMPKERFSAEFPKEGPSILRIQQVVRGDSAAYFCASSPPGLYNEQFFGPGTRLTVL.

This clone was detected ten times or more. Sequencing ends 3 residues short of the CDR3 end; the germline J gene provides the rest. The chain has TRBV18 and TRBJ1-1; 8 bases line up with TRBD1. From germline, CDR1 is KGHSH and CDR2 LQKENI. The CDR3 is made up of 15 amino acids. V shed 6 bases, J shed 1 base, and the junction held 7 bases outside the gene matches. This CDR3 is CASSSSGGENTEAFF. Partial CDR3 DNA: TGTGCCAGCTCTTCCTCAGGGGGCGAGAACACTGAA.

This clone was recorded many times. Sequencing ends 3 residues short of the CDR3 end; the germline J gene provides the rest. The chain employs TRBV14 and TRBJ2-7, with D possibly matching TRBD1 (6 bases). The CDR3 spans 14 residues. Trimming removed 5 bases from V and 4 bases from J, with 15 bases in between. Per the germline V gene, CDR1 is SGHDN and CDR2 is FVKESK. The part of the CDR3 DNA that was read is TGTGCCAGCAGCATGGACAGCGCTCGGTACGAG. Protein product: CASSMDSARYE. The whole CDR3 is CASSMDSARYEQYF.

This clone was seen a handful of times. The CDR3 end is not reached by the read, which stops 3 residues before it; the germline J gene fills it in. The chain joins TRBV19 to TRBJ1-5; the D is unclear. The CDR3 length is 14 residues. V was shortened by 9 bases and J by 4 bases, with 16 bases between the two germline ends. Per germline, CDR1 LNHDA and CDR2 SQIVND (reference sequence). This chain's CDR3 is CASEGGKVNQPQHF. The CDR3 bases that were read are TGTGCCAGCGAAGGTGGTAAAGTAAATCAGCCC.

On this clone itself: The read ends 3 residues shy of where the CDR3 ends; the end is completed using the germline J gene. This rearrangement joins TRBV19 to TRBJ1-2; TRBD1 aligns across 7 bases. The V gene's germline CDR1 is LNHDA and CDR2 SQIVND (reference sequence). The CDR3 length is 13 residues. CDR3 DNA (partial): TGTGCCAGCAGACAGGGCGAGACGCGGGGC. Protein: CASRQGETRG. The entire CDR3 sequence reads CASRQGETRGYTF.

In its sample, this clone was seen a few times. Read sequence stops 3 residues before the CDR3 end, and the germline J gene provides the missing end. The J gene is TRBJ2-7, the V gene TRBV11-2; D is ambiguous. The CDR3 is 15 residues long. Per germline, CDR1 SGHAT and CDR2 FQNNGV. Between the trimmed V and J ends, which lost 0 bases and 0 bases, there was a span of 9 bases. The CDR3 spells CASSLDSPSSYEQYF. The sequenced CDR3 bases are TGTGCCAGCAGCTTAGATAGTCCAAGCTCCTACGAG. The full variable domain, rest sourced from reference TRBV11-2 and TRBJ2-7, is EAGVAQSPRYKIIEKRQSVAFWCNPISGHATLYWYQQILGQGPKLLIQFQNNGVVDDSQLPKDRFSAERLKGVDSTLKIQPAKLEDSAVYLCASSLDSPSSYEQYFGPGTRLTVT.

With regard to this clone: Read data end 3 residues before the CDR3 end; the end is taken from the germline J gene. This chain uses TRBV2 with TRBJ1-1, with D uncertain. The ends were cut back, 3 bases at V and 3 bases at J, with 11 bases in the middle. Germline V gene data show CDR1 as SNHLY and CDR2 as FYNNEI. This CDR3 spans 14 amino acids. The covered CDR3 bases are TGTGCCAGCAGTGAGGGCGCCTGGGACACTGAA. Translating gives CASSEGAWDTE. The whole CDR3 sequence is CASSEGAWDTEAFF.

This clone has a count of ten or more. The read ends 3 residues before the CDR3 terminus; that terminus is restored from the germline J gene. This chain connects TRBV5-1 to TRBJ1-2; the match to TRBD1 covers 7 bases. Trimming at V came to 3 bases and at J to 7 bases, leaving 0 bases not matched to a gene. Germline lookup yields CDR1 SGHRS and CDR2 YFSETQ. The CDR3 runs 11 residues. The DNA read from the CDR3 is TGCGCCAGCAGCTCAGGGGGTGGC. Its protein is CASSSGGG. The full CDR3 sequence reads CASSSGGGYTF. Filled out from reference TRBV5-1 and TRBJ1-2, the complete variable domain reads KAGVTQTPRYLIKTRGQQVTLSCSPISGHRSVSWYQQTPGQGLQFLFEYFSETQRNKGNFPGRFSGRQFSNSRSEMNVSTLELGDSALYLCASSSGGGYTFGSGTRLTVV.

This clone came up many times. The observed sequence ends 3 residues before the CDR3 terminus, with the missing tail filled in from the germline J gene. The rearrangement joins TRBV20-1 to TRBJ1-1, with D possibly matching TRBD1 (5 bases). Germline values: CDR1 DFQATT, CDR2 SNEGSKA (reference sequence). Trimming took off 0 bases at V and 0 bases at J, with 11 bases between the two ends. The CDR3 spans 15 residues. The sequenced CDR3 bases are TGCAGTGCTAGAGAACAGGAGACTCTGAACACTGAA. It translates to CSAREQETLNTE. The whole CDR3 reads CSAREQETLNTEAFF.

A note on this clone: The CDR3 end lies 3 residues beyond the end of the read and is filled in from the germline J gene. The chain is built from TRBV6-1 and TRBJ1-5; D call uncertain. CDR1 MNHNS and CDR2 SASEGT come from the germline V gene. With 2 bases removed from V and 4 bases from J, the gap between germline ends came to 15 bases. The CDR3 runs to 16 residues. The CDR3 is CASSEIMSRVNQPQHF. The sequenced CDR3 bases are TGTGCCAGCAGTGAAATTATGAGTCGGGTGAATCAGCCC.

This clone has at least ten counts. Read sequence stops 3 residues before the CDR3 end, and the germline J gene provides the missing end. The chain recombines TRBV30 with TRBJ2-1; 11 nucleotides line up with TRBD2. Trimming took 5 bases from V and 9 from J; bases not matched to a gene: 3. Germline assignment: CDR1 GTSNPN and CDR2 SVGIG (reference sequence). This CDR3 spans 12 amino acids. The CDR3 region is CAWVAGGIEQFF. The part of the CDR3 DNA that was read is TGTGCCTGGGTAGCGGGAGGGATTGAG.

This clone was observed a few times. The CDR3 end falls 3 residues outside the read, so it is completed with the germline J gene. This chain uses TRBV7-8 with TRBJ1-1, with D possibly being TRBD1 (5 bases). CDR1 SGHVS and CDR2 FQNEAQ come from the germline V gene. The CDR3 spans 15 residues. Trimming took 3 bases from V and 1 from J, leaving 12 bases between them. Partial CDR3 DNA: TGTGCCAGCAGCTTGGCCCGAGACAGGAACACTGAA. This codes for CASSLARDRNTE. The whole CDR3 reads CASSLARDRNTEAFF.

The covered CDR3 bases are TGTGCCAGCAGCTTAGCTCCAGGGGAGAACTATGGC. Translation gives CASSLAPGENYG. The whole CDR3 sequence is CASSLAPGENYGYTF. This chain uses TRBV7-9 with TRBJ1-2; a possible D gene is TRBD1 (6 bases). The read halts 3 residues ahead of the CDR3 end, with the missing end drawn from the germline J gene. Germline CDR1 and CDR2: SEHNR and FQNEAQ (reference sequence). V lost 0 bases and J lost 2, with 10 bases in between. The CDR3 has 15 amino acids.

In its sample, this clone was seen a few times. The CDR3 end falls 3 residues outside the read, so it is completed with the germline J gene. The chain couples TRBV19 to TRBJ2-7, with 10 nucleotides matching TRBD2. V gave up 5 bases and J gave up 6 bases; unmatched junction bases: 7. There are 14 residues in the CDR3. Germline loops: CDR1 LNHDA, CDR2 SQIVND (reference sequence). The sequenced part of the CDR3 DNA is TGTGCCAGTAGTCCCGGGACTAGCGCCCCCGAG. As protein: CASSPGTSAPE. The full-length CDR3 reads as CASSPGTSAPEQYF.

In regard to this clone: The sequence runs out 3 residues before the end of the CDR3; the remainder is reconstructed from the germline J gene. The rearrangement links TRBV20-1 to TRBJ2-1, with D perhaps matching TRBD2 (5 bases). Germline CDR1 is DFQATT and CDR2 is SNEGSKA (reference sequence). V was cut by 6 bases and J by 7 bases, with 22 bases left in between. There are 15 residues in the CDR3. The sequenced part of the CDR3 DNA is TGCAGTGCCCGAGGCCCCCAGCGGTCCGGTAATGAG. Its translation: CSARGPQRSGNE. The whole CDR3 sequence reads CSARGPQRSGNEQFF.

Of note for this clone: The CDR3 goes on 3 residues after the read ends, and that part is filled in from the germline J gene. Within the sample, other DNA sequences also encode this same CDR3. The rearrangement links TRBV19 to TRBJ2-3, with 9 positions matching TRBD2. The CDR3 has 16 residues. V trimming: 5 bases; J trimming: 4 bases; junction bases outside the gene matches: 10. The V gene's germline CDR1 is LNHDA and CDR2 SQIVND (reference sequence). CDR3 region: CASSPPGLAQADTQYF. The covered CDR3 bases are TGTGCCAGTAGTCCTCCGGGACTAGCTCAAGCAGATACG.

As to this clone: The read gets to within 3 residues of the CDR3 end, and the germline J gene fills in the rest. The rearrangement links TRBV6-1 to TRBJ1-1; possibly TRBD1 for D (6 bases). This CDR3 region has 14 residues. Between the trimmed V and J ends, which lost 4 bases and 1 base, there was a span of 10 bases. Germline V gives CDR1 MNHNS, CDR2 SASEGT. This CDR3 reads CASSVGGGNTEAFF. The sequenced part of the CDR3 DNA is TGTGCCAGCAGTGTTGGAGGGGGGAACACTGAA.